These 10 T cell receptor beta chains were sequenced from one sample in a study of T cells in severe cutaneous drug reactions. Bulk and single-cell libraries used iRepertoire multiplex PCR with TCR subtype-specific primers. Using the multiplex PCR reads, TCRdb records one entry per CDR3 protein without DNA. The table for this sample gives 2,200 or so distinct CDR3 sequences. Sequenced patients had Stevens-Johnson syndrome or toxic epidermal necrolysis caused by carbamazepine. Specimen: PBMCs. The receptors come from a human donor with Stevens-Johnson syndrome, a severe cutaneous drug reaction.

J is TRBJ1-5 and V is TRBV28. Germline lookup yields CDR1 MDHEN and CDR2 SYDVKM. This CDR3 is 15 amino acids long. The CDR3: CASIPYGVASQPQHF.

The V call is TRBV5-6, the J call TRBJ1-1; TCRdb returns TRBD1, unconfirmable since there is no DNA. The CDR3 sequence is 16 residues long. In germline, CDR1 is SGHDT, CDR2 YYEEEE. The CDR3 sequence is CASSLALGQGHTEAFF.

The genes are TRBV14 and TRBJ2-3; TCRdb indicates TRBD2, and absent DNA this call remains unverified. The germline gives CDR1 SGHDN, CDR2 FVKESK. The CDR3 has 15 residues. The CDR3 region is CASSWTSGGTDTQYF.

The chain combines TRBV4-1 with TRBJ2-7; TCRdb's D call of TRBD2 is untestable without DNA. This CDR3 contains 15 residues. Germline V gives CDR1 MGHRA, CDR2 YSYEKL. CDR3 amino acids: CASSQDRRGEAEQYF.

This clonotype registers medium-sized by frequency. V and J are TRBV4-1 and TRBJ1-1; TCRdb indicates TRBD1, and absent DNA this call remains unverified. The length of the CDR3 is 15 residues. CDR1 and CDR2 from the germline V gene are MGHRA and YSYEKL. Here the CDR3 reads CASSQRTGVNTEAFF.

By frequency, this clonotype is large. The chain carries TRBV27 and TRBJ2-7; the D call from TCRdb, TRBD1, cannot be confirmed without DNA. Germline values: CDR1 MNHEY, CDR2 SMNVEV (reference sequence). The length of the CDR3 is 14 residues. This chain's CDR3 is CASSLWDGNYEQYF.

This clonotype is medium-sized (0.01 to 0.1%) by frequency. The chain employs TRBV28 and TRBJ1-2. Germline CDR1 and CDR2: MDHEN and SYDVKM. The CDR3 totals 14 residues. CDR3 sequence reads: CASSLAGGLYGYTF.

According to its frequency, this clonotype is medium-sized. V gene TRBV4-1 combines with J gene TRBJ1-1; TCRdb lists TRBD1, though no DNA is available to test this call. Germline CDR1 is MGHRA and CDR2 is YSYEKL. The CDR3 is 14 amino acids. This CDR3 reads CASSLGPVNTEAFF.

This clonotype is medium-sized (0.01 to 0.1%) by frequency. This sequence joins TRBV5-4 and TRBJ1-1; the TCRdb D gene call, TRBD1, has no DNA to confirm it. This CDR3 comprises 15 residues. Germline CDR1 SGHNT, CDR2 YYREEE (reference sequence). The CDR3 here is CASSLDRDSYTEAFF.

This clonotype registers medium-sized (0.01 to 0.1%) by frequency. The rearrangement uses TRBV2 and TRBJ2-1; TCRdb proposes TRBD1, but this gene call is untestable without DNA. The CDR3 runs 12 residues. CDR1 SNHLY and CDR2 FYNNEI come from the germline V gene. This chain's CDR3 is CASSEGGPERFF.